This T cell receptor (beta chain) was captured by sequencing in a study of cytomegalovirus exposure and HLA in healthy donors. Healthy bone marrow donors made up the cohort. In germline, CDR1 is SNHLY, CDR2 FYNNEI. The CDR3 runs 11 residues. V was cut by 6 bases and J by 5 bases, with 7 bases left in between. The PCR ran on 60 Vbeta and 13 Jbeta primers. The table came from immunoSEQ multiplex PCR; TCRdb's copy has only in-frame clones and leaves some out. The sample lists about 130,000 clones, about 80% occurring once. The sample consisted of PBMCs. The rearrangement uses TRBV2 and TRBJ2-5; unclear D gene. The clonotype originates from a man aged 30 to 39 in good health and CMV-seropositive. CDR3 amino acids: CASSPSETQYF. CDR3 DNA: TGTGCCAGCAGCCCCTCGGAGACCCAGTACTTC.